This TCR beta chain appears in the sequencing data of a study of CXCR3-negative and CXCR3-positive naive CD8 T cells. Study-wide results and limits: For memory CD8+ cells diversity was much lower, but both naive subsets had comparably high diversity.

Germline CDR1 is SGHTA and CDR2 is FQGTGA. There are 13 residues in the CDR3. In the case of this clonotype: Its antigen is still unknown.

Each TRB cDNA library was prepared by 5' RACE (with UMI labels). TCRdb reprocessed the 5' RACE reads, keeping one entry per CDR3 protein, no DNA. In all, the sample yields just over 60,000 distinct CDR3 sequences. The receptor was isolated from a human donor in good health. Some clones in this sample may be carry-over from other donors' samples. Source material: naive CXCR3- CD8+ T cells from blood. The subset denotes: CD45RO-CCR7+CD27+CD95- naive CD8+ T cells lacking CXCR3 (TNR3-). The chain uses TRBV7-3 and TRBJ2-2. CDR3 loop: CASSLFGTGELFF. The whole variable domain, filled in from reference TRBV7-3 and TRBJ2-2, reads GAGVSQTPSNKVTEKGKYVELRCDPISGHTALYWYRQSLGQGPEFLIYFQGTGAADDSGLPNDRFFAVRPEGSVSTLKIQRTERGDSAVYLCASSLFGTGELFFGEGSRLTVL.